The 9 T cell receptor beta chains given below trace back to one sample, sequenced in a study of PD-1 blockade in classical Hodgkin lymphoma (dated by TCRdb to the early 2020s). Library preparation employed the immunoSEQ multiplex PCR assay. Drawn from immuneACCESS, this table holds only the in-frame rearrangements with V and J called that TCRdb kept. Clones are partly lost; checked studies trace under half to an unresolved V gene and leave the rest unexplained. A total of about 100,000 clones appear in this sample, roughly 89% of them only once. The ten largest clones add up to 6.5% to 7.5% of the sample. The sample's time point, from its label and the paper: cycle 2 day 1 (C2D1) of nivolumab. All trial patients had relapsed after autologous stem cell transplantation, with cohorts A, B and C differing in prior brentuximab vedotin exposure. The input for sequencing was peripheral blood mononuclear cells (PBMCs), taken before the second cycle of nivolumab. These receptors were collected from a human donor with classical Hodgkin lymphoma.

The gene calls are TRBV5-6 and TRBJ2-7; D may correspond to TRBD1 or TRBD2 (5 bases each). This CDR3 region has 16 residues. The V gene's germline CDR1 is SGHDT and CDR2 YYEEEE. Deletions cut 2 bases from V and 3 bases from J, with 18 bases between. CDR3 nucleotides: TGTGCCAGCAGCTTTTCCACCCCGGGGCTAGACTACGAGCAGTACTTC. Translated: CASSFSTPGLDYEQYF.

The gene calls are TRBV9 and TRBJ2-4; D is uncertain. CDR3 length: 14 residues. V lost 0 bases to trimming and J lost 1 base, with 5 bases between them. Germline V CDR1 and CDR2: SGDLS, YYNGEE. The DNA for the CDR3 is TGTGCCAGCAGCGTAGAGGGTGCCAAAAACATTCAGTACTTC. Its translation is CASSVEGAKNIQYF.

The rearrangement joins TRBV7-9 to TRBJ1-2; D gene unclear. This CDR3 spans 13 amino acids. The germline gives CDR1 SEHNR, CDR2 FQNEAQ (reference sequence). Trimming left V 1 base short and J 3 bases short, with 6 bases between. The DNA of the CDR3 is TGTGCCAGCAGCTTAGAAGGCGACTATGGCTACACCTTC. This translates into CASSLEGDYGYTF.

The chain links TRBV5-6 to TRBJ2-1, with 8 bases aligning to TRBD2. Germline V lookup: CDR1 SGHDT, CDR2 YYEEEE. The CDR3 loop spans 16 amino acids. Trimming took 1 base from V and 6 from J; bases not matched to a gene: 9. CDR3 in amino acids: CASSLWAGGQRNEQFF. In DNA, the CDR3 is TGTGCCAGCAGCTTGTGGGCGGGGGGCCAACGCAATGAGCAGTTCTTC.

V gene TRBV7-3 combines with J gene TRBJ2-1, with 14 nucleotides matching TRBD2. Germline V lookup: CDR1 SGHTA, CDR2 FQGTGA. V gave up 4 bases and J gave up 5 bases; unmatched junction bases: 1. This CDR3 contains 15 residues. The CDR3 nucleotides are TGTGCCAGCAGCTCGACTAGCGGGGGGGACAATGAGCAGTTCTTC. It translates to CASSSTSGGDNEQFF.

The chain has TRBV28 and TRBJ1-1, with D maybe TRBD1 (5 bases). Germline V lookup: CDR1 MDHEN, CDR2 SYDVKM. CDR3 length: 13 amino acids. V was shortened by 6 bases and J by 7 bases, with 15 bases between the two germline ends. This CDR3 reads CASRGMGRGEAFF. The CDR3 bases are TGTGCCAGCAGGGGCATGGGACGGGGTGAAGCTTTCTTT.

This clone showed up just once. This chain links TRBV14 with TRBJ2-5; D unclear. Germline-derived CDR1 and CDR2 are SGHDN and FVKESK. This CDR3 is built from 13 residues. The ends were cut back, 2 bases at V and 1 base at J, with 5 bases in the middle. This CDR3 reads CASSQRIQETQYF. The CDR3 bases are TGTGCCAGCAGCCAACGCATCCAAGAGACCCAGTACTTC. Combining the CDR3 with reference TRBV14 and TRBJ2-5 gives the whole variable domain EAGVTQFPSHSVIEKGQTVTLRCDPISGHDNLYWYRRVMGKEIKFLLHFVKESKQDESGMPNNRFLAERTGGTYSTLKVQPAELEDSGVYFCASSQRIQETQYFGPGTRLLVL.

This clone was observed once. This chain joins TRBV19 and TRBJ1-2, with 8 positions matching TRBD1. This CDR3 comprises 16 residues. Per the germline V gene, CDR1 is LNHDA and CDR2 is SQIVND (reference sequence). V was pared by 6 bases and J by 8 bases, with 17 bases of the junction left unmatched. In DNA form, the CDR3 reads TGTGCCAGTAGCCTAGGAATGGAGCAGGGGGCATGGGGCTACACCTTC. Its protein product is CASSLGMEQGAWGYTF.

This clone was counted between two and nine times. This chain uses TRBV9 with TRBJ1-1, with D unclear. The CDR3 contains 14 residues. Deletions cut 0 bases from V and 10 bases from J, with 16 bases between. CDR1 is SGDLS, CDR2 YYNGEE, per germline. The CDR3 sequence is CASSVGGGQTVAFF. In DNA form, the CDR3 reads TGTGCCAGCAGCGTAGGGGGAGGGCAGACGGTAGCTTTCTTT.